Below are 17 T cell receptor beta chains sequenced from a single sample in a study of blood T cell repertoires in COVID-19. Profiling relied on immunoSEQ multiplex PCR, and the TCRdb table lists in-frame clones only, not all of them. In the table there are more than 100,000 clones, over 60% of which are singletons. The sample taken for sequencing was peripheral blood. These receptor sequences come from a woman aged 80 or older with acute or convalescent COVID-19.

The CDR3 reads CASRDLDRRNEKLFF. Written as DNA, the CDR3 is TGTGCCAGTAGAGACTTAGACAGGAGGAATGAAAAACTGTTTTTT. The gene calls are TRBV19 and TRBJ1-4; possible D gene TRBD1, 6 bases. V was shortened by 6 bases and J by 5 bases, with 16 bases between the two germline ends. This CDR3 is 15 amino acids long. Germline lookup yields CDR1 LNHDA and CDR2 SQIVND (reference sequence).

This clone has only a few counts. This chain connects TRBV5-6 to TRBJ2-1, with TRBD2 matching 9 bases. This CDR3 is 16 amino acids long. CDR1 is SGHDT, CDR2 YYEEEE, per germline. J was trimmed by 1 base and V by 3 bases; bases with no gene match: 5. The CDR3 sequence is CASSSQTSGSYNEQFF. The CDR3 DNA follows: TGTGCCAGCAGCTCCCAGACTAGCGGTTCCTACAATGAGCAGTTCTTC.

By frequency in the sample, this clone is medium-sized. V is TRBV13 and J is TRBJ1-1; unclear D gene. Trimming shortened V by 5 bases and J by 5 bases, and 9 bases separated the two germline ends. CDR3 size: 12 residues. The germline gives CDR1 PRHDT, CDR2 FYEKMQ (reference sequence). The CDR3 here is CASSPTGTEAFF. DNA of the CDR3: TGTGCCAGCAGCCCCACGGGGACTGAAGCTTTCTTT.

The CDR3 DNA reads TGTGCCAGCAGTTTTCTAGATACGCAGTATTTT. It specifies CASSFLDTQYF. This chain connects TRBV28 to TRBJ2-3; D remains ambiguous. The CDR3 is made up of 11 amino acids. Germline CDR1 MDHEN, CDR2 SYDVKM. With 3 bases removed from V and 5 bases from J, the gap between germline ends came to 3 bases.

This chain connects TRBV27 to TRBJ1-4; D is perhaps TRBD1 (6 bases). The CDR3 totals 17 residues. Per germline, CDR1 MNHEY and CDR2 SMNVEV (reference sequence). Trimming shortened V by 4 bases and J by 8 bases, and 23 bases separated the two germline ends. CDR3 sequence: CASSSGQGKGFGEKLFF. The CDR3 DNA reads TGTGCCAGCAGTTCGGGGCAGGGGAAAGGGTTTGGGGAAAAACTGTTTTTT.

The chain uses TRBV7-2 and TRBJ2-7; 8 bases align to TRBD2. Germline loops: CDR1 SGHTA, CDR2 FQGNSA. This CDR3 is built from 14 residues. V was pared by 5 bases and J by 4 bases, with 7 bases of the junction left unmatched. CDR3: CASSKQRGIYEQYF. The DNA for the CDR3 is TGTGCCAGCAGCAAGCAGCGGGGGATTTACGAGCAGTACTTC.

The chain carries TRBV28 and TRBJ1-2; D ambiguous. Germline CDR1 and CDR2: MDHEN and SYDVKM. V was pared by 6 bases and J by 7 bases, with 12 bases between. The CDR3 sequence is 12 residues long. CDR3 sequence (DNA): TGTGCCAGCAGCCAAGTACGCGGTGGCTACACCTTC. Its translation is CASSQVRGGYTF.

V and J are TRBV5-1 and TRBJ1-4; D not resolved. Trimming removed 0 bases at V and 3 bases at J, with 9 bases between. This CDR3 is built from 15 residues. In germline, CDR1 is SGHRS, CDR2 YFSETQ. The DNA of the CDR3 is TGCGCCAGCAGCTTGGGGGCAGCTCCTAATGAAAAACTGTTTTTT. Translated: CASSLGAAPNEKLFF.

V is TRBV3-1 (or the pseudogene TRBV3-2) and J is TRBJ2-7, with 10 bases lining up with TRBD2. The germline V gene encodes CDR1 LGHDT and CDR2 YNNKEL (reference sequence). Trimming cost V 1 base and J 6 bases; bases outside gene matches: 3. There are 14 residues in the CDR3. The CDR3 protein is CASSQVSSGGEQYF. The CDR3 coding sequence is TGTGCCAGCAGCCAAGTATCTAGCGGGGGCGAGCAGTACTTC.

The chain carries TRBV20-1 and TRBJ2-3; 7 bases fit TRBD2. Germline trimming cut 3 bases from V and 3 bases from J; bases unmatched to any gene: 12. Germline CDR1 DFQATT, CDR2 SNEGSKA (reference sequence). CDR3 size: 16 residues. CDR3 amino acids: CSASNERGVGTDTQYF. As DNA, the CDR3 is TGCAGTGCTAGTAATGAGCGGGGAGTGGGTACAGATACGCAGTATTTT.

This chain links TRBV3-1 (or the pseudogene TRBV3-2) with TRBJ1-5; possible D gene TRBD1, 5 bases. The CDR3 spans 16 residues. V was pared by 2 bases and J by 6 bases, with 17 bases between. Germline V gives CDR1 LGHDT, CDR2 YNNKEL (reference sequence). CDR3 in amino acids: CASSQRGGRGSQPQHF. The CDR3 DNA follows: TGTGCCAGCAGCCAACGGGGGGGGAGGGGTAGTCAGCCCCAGCATTTT.

This clone has a handful of counts. The chain employs TRBV10-3 and TRBJ2-1, with 12 bases matching TRBD2. The ends lost 7 bases at V and 9 bases at J; junction bases unmatched: 10. CDR1 and CDR2 (germline): ENHRY, SYGVKD. This CDR3 has 15 amino acids. CDR3 DNA: TGTGCCATCAAGCGGACTAGCGGGACCTTTAGTGAGCAGTTCTTC. Its protein is CAIKRTSGTFSEQFF.

The table lists this clone with a count of one. This chain joins TRBV6-4 and TRBJ2-6, with 8 bases that match TRBD1. This CDR3 is built from 16 residues. After removal of 6 bases from V and 1 base from J, the junction contained 5 bases not matched to a gene. Germline loops: CDR1 MRHNA, CDR2 SNTAGT. The CDR3 is CASSPDRASGANVLTF. For the CDR3, the DNA is TGTGCCAGCAGCCCGGACAGGGCGTCTGGGGCCAACGTCCTGACTTTC.

This clone was counted once. The CDR3 DNA is TGCGCCAGCAGCTTTGGGCAGGGGGCCAACATTCAGTACTTC. Amino acid sequence: CASSFGQGANIQYF. V is TRBV5-1 and J is TRBJ2-4; 8 bases map to TRBD1. The CDR3 extends over 14 amino acids. V lost 2 bases and J lost 7; bases outside the gene matches: 5. Per the germline V gene, CDR1 is SGHRS and CDR2 is YFSETQ. The full variable domain, in which reference TRBV5-1 and TRBJ2-4 provide the parts outside the CDR3, is KAGVTQTPRYLIKTRGQQVTLSCSPISGHRSVSWYQQTPGQGLQFLFEYFSETQRNKGNFPGRFSGRQFSNSRSEMNVSTLELGDSALYLCASSFGQGANIQYFGAGTRLSVL.

The V gene is TRBV24-1, the J gene TRBJ2-1; the D gene is possibly TRBD1 (6 bases). Germline CDR1 KGHDR, CDR2 SFDVKD. The CDR3 extends over 14 amino acids. V was cut by 9 bases and J by 6 bases, with 17 bases left in between. The CDR3 DNA sequence: TGTGCCACCCCTCACGGACAGTTCCTCAATGAGCAGTTCTTC. It specifies CATPHGQFLNEQFF.

This clone was recorded a few times. Different DNA sequences within this sample yield the same CDR3. This chain connects TRBV18 to TRBJ1-1; D gene uncertain. V was cut by 1 base and J by 5 bases, with 8 bases left in between. CDR1 is KGHSH and CDR2 is LQKENI in the germline V gene. The CDR3 is 13 residues long. CDR3: CASSPHADTEAFF. In nucleotides, the CDR3 is TGTGCCAGCTCACCACATGCGGATACTGAAGCTTTCTTT.

The gene calls are TRBV6-2 or TRBV6-3 and TRBJ2-2; possible D gene TRBD2, 5 bases. Between the trimmed V and J ends, which lost 0 bases and 5 bases, there was a span of 10 bases. The germline V gene encodes CDR1 MNHEY and CDR2 SVGEGT. The CDR3 has 15 amino acids. The CDR3 here is CASSYSRVGTGELFF. In DNA, the CDR3 is TGTGCCAGCAGTTACTCGCGGGTAGGAACCGGGGAGCTGTTTTTT.